This TCR beta chain comes out of a study of blood T cell repertoires in COVID-19. The assay was immunoSEQ multiplex PCR, and TCRdb's table has in-frame clones only and misses some. The sample contains some 87,000 clones, around 78% of which appear only once. Only a few counts were recorded for this clone. The germline gives CDR1 MNHEY, CDR2 SVGAGI. Germline trimming cut 2 bases from V and 7 bases from J; bases unmatched to any gene: 7. This CDR3 is built from 15 residues. The specimen was peripheral blood. This rearrangement joins TRBV6-5 to TRBJ2-3; the match to TRBD2 covers 9 bases. This clonotype originated in a human donor in a cohort sampled during active COVID-19. DNA for the CDR3: TGTGCCAGCAGTTACCTCGCGGGAGGGTGGAATACGCAGTATTTT. Residues: CASSYLAGGWNTQYF.